A selection of T cell receptor beta chains follows, all from one sample in a study of response to subunit inactivated influenza vaccine. One entry per CDR3 protein results from TCRdb running MiXCR on the RT-PCR reads. The sample shows 530,000 or so distinct CDR3 sequences, 14% of them seen only once. This material consisted of PBMCs from blood, taken 12 days after vaccination. Receptors originate from a man aged 45-65 years who received an inactivated influenza vaccine. Each CDR3 is given with its conserved first and last residue. D genes are given only for firm matches. Rows give clone size only sometimes, using once, few, many, or a class for an expanded clone.

cdr3_nt: TGTGCCAGCAGTCCAACAGGGAACACTGAAGCTTTCTTT
cdr3_aa: CASSPTGNTEAFF
j_call: TRBJ1-1
d_call: -
v_call: TRBV12-3/TRBV12-4
clone_size: many

cdr3_nt: TGTGCCAGCAGTTTACCCGGATTCAATCAGCCCCAGCATTTT
cdr3_aa: CASSLPGFNQPQHF
j_call: TRBJ1-5
d_call: -
v_call: TRBV28
clone_size: -

cdr3_nt: TGCGCCAGCAGTCGGAAGGAGGCGGCCATAGGCGGGGAGCTGTTTTTT
cdr3_aa: CASSRKEAAIGGELFF
j_call: TRBJ2-2
d_call: -
v_call: TRBV4-3
clone_size: few

cdr3_nt: TGTGCCATCAGTGACAGGGGGTCGAGCAATGAGCAGTTCTTC
cdr3_aa: CAISDRGSSNEQFF
j_call: TRBJ2-1
d_call: TRBD1
v_call: TRBV10-3
clone_size: few

cdr3_nt: TGTGCCAGCAGTTACCTAACCGGACGCGGGGTGGCTGGTCAGCCCCAGCATTTT
cdr3_aa: CASSYLTGRGVAGQPQHF
j_call: TRBJ1-5
d_call: -
v_call: TRBV6-2/TRBV6-3
clone_size: -

cdr3_nt: TGTGCCAGCAGCTATCAGCCGAACAATGAGCAGTTCTTC
cdr3_aa: CASSYQPNNEQFF
j_call: TRBJ2-1
d_call: -
v_call: TRBV13
clone_size: many

cdr3_nt: TGCGCCAGCAGCTTGGCCTGGGATACGCAGTATTTT
cdr3_aa: CASSLAWDTQYF
j_call: TRBJ2-3
d_call: -
v_call: TRBV5-1
clone_size: -

cdr3_nt: TGTGCCAGCAGGGATTCAACGCAAGAGCAGTACTTC
cdr3_aa: CASRDSTQEQYF
j_call: TRBJ2-7
d_call: -
v_call: TRBV7-9
clone_size: -

cdr3_nt: TGTGCCAGCAGCCAAGATACGGGGGGCTTCGCCGGGGAGCTGTTTTTT
cdr3_aa: CASSQDTGGFAGELFF
j_call: TRBJ2-2
d_call: -
v_call: TRBV3-1
clone_size: -

cdr3_nt: TGTGCCAGCAGCGTAGTACAGCGCGACTATGGCTACACCTTC
cdr3_aa: CASSVVQRDYGYTF
j_call: TRBJ1-2
d_call: -
v_call: TRBV9
clone_size: few

cdr3_nt: TGCAGTGCTAACGCCATAGCGGGGGACACAGATACGCAGTATTTT
cdr3_aa: CSANAIAGDTDTQYF
j_call: TRBJ2-3
d_call: TRBD2
v_call: TRBV20-1
clone_size: few

cdr3_nt: TGTGCCAGCAGCCAAGTTTGGGAGTACGAGCAGTACTTC
cdr3_aa: CASSQVWEYEQYF
j_call: TRBJ2-7
d_call: -
v_call: TRBV14
clone_size: many

cdr3_nt: TGTGCCAGCACCAGGTTCGGGGCGTCGTACGAGCAGTACTTC
cdr3_aa: CASTRFGASYEQYF
j_call: TRBJ2-7
d_call: -
v_call: TRBV6-2/TRBV6-3
clone_size: few

cdr3_nt: TGCGCCAGCAGCCAAGGCGCAGGGCGGTTGGAGACCCAGTACTTC
cdr3_aa: CASSQGAGRLETQYF
j_call: TRBJ2-5
d_call: -
v_call: TRBV4-1
clone_size: few

cdr3_nt: TGTGCCAGCAGCTTAGCGTCGGGAGACCTCTATGGCTACACCTTC
cdr3_aa: CASSLASGDLYGYTF
j_call: TRBJ1-2
d_call: -
v_call: TRBV7-2
clone_size: many

cdr3_nt: TGTGCCAGCAGCTTGGGTGGAGCCGCTTTAAATCAGCCCCAGCATTTT
cdr3_aa: CASSLGGAALNQPQHF
j_call: TRBJ1-5
d_call: -
v_call: TRBV5-6
clone_size: -

cdr3_nt: TGCAGCGCCACCGGGACTAGAGCCAATGAGCAGTTCTTC
cdr3_aa: CSATGTRANEQFF
j_call: TRBJ2-1
d_call: TRBD2
v_call: TRBV29-1
clone_size: -

cdr3_nt: TGTGCCAGTAGTAGCAATGACAGGGGGCGATTACATAGCAATCAGCCCCAGCATTTT
cdr3_aa: CASSSNDRGRLHSNQPQHF
j_call: TRBJ1-5
d_call: TRBD1
v_call: TRBV19
clone_size: -

cdr3_nt: TGTGCCAGCTCCCAGACTAGCGGAGGGGATCCATTAAAGCAGTACTTC
cdr3_aa: CASSQTSGGDPLKQYF
j_call: TRBJ2-7
d_call: TRBD2
v_call: TRBV18
clone_size: -

cdr3_nt: TGTGCCAGCAGCCAAGAAGGTGCGGGGCCAGGTGAGCAGTTCTTC
cdr3_aa: CASSQEGAGPGEQFF
j_call: TRBJ2-1
d_call: -
v_call: TRBV3-1
clone_size: few

cdr3_nt: TGTGCCACCAGCAGCGGCGGGGGAGGCACAGATACGCAGTATTTT
cdr3_aa: CATSSGGGGTDTQYF
j_call: TRBJ2-3
d_call: TRBD2
v_call: TRBV15
clone_size: -

cdr3_nt: TGCAGTGCTAGAGATTATTGGAGGACAGTAGCGTATGGCTACACCTTC
cdr3_aa: CSARDYWRTVAYGYTF
j_call: TRBJ1-2
d_call: -
v_call: TRBV20-1
clone_size: few

cdr3_nt: TGTGCCAGCGGGGGAACCAGGTACGAGCAGTACTTC
cdr3_aa: CASGGTRYEQYF
j_call: TRBJ2-7
d_call: -
v_call: TRBV6-2/TRBV6-3
clone_size: -

cdr3_nt: TGCAGTGCTAGAGGACCGGGACGACAAGTTGAGCAGTTCTTC
cdr3_aa: CSARGPGRQVEQFF
j_call: TRBJ2-1
d_call: -
v_call: TRBV20-1
clone_size: -

cdr3_nt: TGCGCCAGCAGCTTGAATGCCCAGGTGGGGACCCAGTACTTC
cdr3_aa: CASSLNAQVGTQYF
j_call: TRBJ2-5
d_call: -
v_call: TRBV5-1
clone_size: -

cdr3_nt: TGTGCCAGCAGTTACTCTCGGGGGGCCCCCAATGAGCAGTTCTTC
cdr3_aa: CASSYSRGAPNEQFF
j_call: TRBJ2-1
d_call: -
v_call: TRBV6-5
clone_size: -

cdr3_nt: TGTGCCAGCAGCTTAGTTGGGGAGTTCTCATCACTAGCCAAAAACATTCAGTACTTC
cdr3_aa: CASSLVGEFSSLAKNIQYF
j_call: TRBJ2-4
d_call: -
v_call: TRBV11-2
clone_size: -

cdr3_nt: TGTGCCAGCAGCCAAGATCTGGATTCACCCCTCCACTTT
cdr3_aa: CASSQDLDSPLHF
j_call: TRBJ1-6
d_call: -
v_call: TRBV4-2
clone_size: few

cdr3_nt: TGCAGTGCTAGTCAACCCGCAGGGGGCACTGAAGCTTTCTTT
cdr3_aa: CSASQPAGGTEAFF
j_call: TRBJ1-1
d_call: TRBD1
v_call: TRBV20-1
clone_size: many

cdr3_nt: TGTGCCAGCAGTACCGGGACAATGATCAACATTCAGTACTTC
cdr3_aa: CASSTGTMINIQYF
j_call: TRBJ2-4
d_call: -
v_call: TRBV12-3/TRBV12-4
clone_size: many

cdr3_nt: TGTGCCAGCAGTTTATCGACAGGAGGGGCTGAAAAACTGTTTTTT
cdr3_aa: CASSLSTGGAEKLFF
j_call: TRBJ1-4
d_call: -
v_call: TRBV27
clone_size: many

cdr3_nt: TGTGCCAGCGGATTGAATGTACGGACTGAAGCTTTCTTT
cdr3_aa: CASGLNVRTEAFF
j_call: TRBJ1-1
d_call: -
v_call: TRBV12-3/TRBV12-4
clone_size: few

cdr3_nt: TGTGCCAGCTCACCAAAAATCGGAGGTGAAGCTTTCTTT
cdr3_aa: CASSPKIGGEAFF
j_call: TRBJ1-1
d_call: -
v_call: TRBV18
clone_size: many

cdr3_nt: TGCAGTGCTCATCGGGGGTTATCCACGGATACGCAGTATTTT
cdr3_aa: CSAHRGLSTDTQYF
j_call: TRBJ2-3
d_call: -
v_call: TRBV20-1
clone_size: few

cdr3_nt: TGTGCCAGCAGCCCGACTGGACATTGGGGCATTCAGTACTTC
cdr3_aa: CASSPTGHWGIQYF
j_call: TRBJ2-4
d_call: -
v_call: TRBV7-2
clone_size: -

cdr3_nt: TGTGCCAGCAGTGCGGAAAACTCTGGGGCCAACGTCCTGACTTTC
cdr3_aa: CASSAENSGANVLTF
j_call: TRBJ2-6
d_call: -
v_call: TRBV28
clone_size: -

cdr3_nt: TGTGCCTCCATGGGACAGACGAACACCGGGGAGCTGTTTTTT
cdr3_aa: CASMGQTNTGELFF
j_call: TRBJ2-2
d_call: TRBD1
v_call: TRBV10-3
clone_size: few

cdr3_nt: TGTGCCAGCAGTTCCGGGGGGCACAGGGAGGGTGGCTACACCTTC
cdr3_aa: CASSSGGHREGGYTF
j_call: TRBJ1-2
d_call: -
v_call: TRBV12-3/TRBV12-4
clone_size: -

cdr3_nt: TGCAGCGCCCAAGGGCGGGGGTACACCGGGGAGCTGTTTTTT
cdr3_aa: CSAQGRGYTGELFF
j_call: TRBJ2-2
d_call: TRBD2
v_call: TRBV29-1
clone_size: -

cdr3_nt: TGCAGTGCTAGTCCCGGTGAGCAGTTCTTC
cdr3_aa: CSASPGEQFF
j_call: TRBJ2-1
d_call: -
v_call: TRBV20-1
clone_size: -

cdr3_nt: TGTGCCAGCAGCTTAGAGGTTCGCAGCTCCTACGAGCAGTACTTC
cdr3_aa: CASSLEVRSSYEQYF
j_call: TRBJ2-7
d_call: -
v_call: TRBV11-2
clone_size: -

cdr3_nt: TGCGCCAGCAGCGCTAGCGGGAGGGCGAGGGAGCAGTACTTC
cdr3_aa: CASSASGRAREQYF
j_call: TRBJ2-7
d_call: TRBD2
v_call: TRBV5-1
clone_size: -

cdr3_nt: TGTGCCAGCAGCACGACAGTTTACGAGCAGTACTTC
cdr3_aa: CASSTTVYEQYF
j_call: TRBJ2-7
d_call: -
v_call: TRBV7-9
clone_size: -

cdr3_nt: TGTGCCAGCAGCTCACTTTCCGGGGTATATGGCTACACCTTC
cdr3_aa: CASSSLSGVYGYTF
j_call: TRBJ1-2
d_call: -
v_call: TRBV7-8
clone_size: many

cdr3_nt: TGTGCCAGCAGCGCGGGAAGGGAGCAGTACTTC
cdr3_aa: CASSAGREQYF
j_call: TRBJ2-7
d_call: -
v_call: TRBV5-6
clone_size: -

cdr3_nt: TGTGCCAGCAGTTTTCACGGTGGGGCTTTCTTT
cdr3_aa: CASSFHGGAFF
j_call: TRBJ1-1
d_call: -
v_call: TRBV12-3/TRBV12-4
clone_size: -

cdr3_nt: TGCGCCAGCAGCTTGGCTAGCGGGATAACAGATACGCAGTATTTT
cdr3_aa: CASSLASGITDTQYF
j_call: TRBJ2-3
d_call: TRBD2
v_call: TRBV5-1
clone_size: few

cdr3_nt: TGCAGTGCTGACGACACAACCTCCTACAATGAGCAGTTCTTC
cdr3_aa: CSADDTTSYNEQFF
j_call: TRBJ2-1
d_call: -
v_call: TRBV20-1
clone_size: many

cdr3_nt: TGTGCCACCTCGGGGACGACTAATGAAAAACTGTTTTTT
cdr3_aa: CATSGTTNEKLFF
j_call: TRBJ1-4
d_call: -
v_call: TRBV27
clone_size: -

cdr3_nt: TGTGCCAGCACCATATCTTGGACTTCTGACGCCACAGATACGCAGTATTTT
cdr3_aa: CASTISWTSDATDTQYF
j_call: TRBJ2-3
d_call: -
v_call: TRBV2
clone_size: -

cdr3_nt: TGCGCCAGCAGCCAAGATCCCTCAGCTTGGGGCGAGCAGTACTTC
cdr3_aa: CASSQDPSAWGEQYF
j_call: TRBJ2-7
d_call: -
v_call: TRBV4-1
clone_size: once

cdr3_nt: TGTGCCAGCAGCGCCGGACAGGCGGCCGGGACTAGCGGGTCATGGCGCACAGATACGCAGTATTTT
cdr3_aa: CASSAGQAAGTSGSWRTDTQYF
j_call: TRBJ2-3
d_call: TRBD2
v_call: TRBV13
clone_size: few

cdr3_nt: TGCAGCGGGATACAGACTAGCGGAATCTCCTACGAGCAGTACTTC
cdr3_aa: CSGIQTSGISYEQYF
j_call: TRBJ2-7
d_call: TRBD2
v_call: TRBV29-1
clone_size: -

cdr3_nt: TGCGCCAGCAGCCGGGAAGGGGGGTCGAACACCGGGGAGCTGTTTTTT
cdr3_aa: CASSREGGSNTGELFF
j_call: TRBJ2-2
d_call: -
v_call: TRBV5-1
clone_size: -

cdr3_nt: TGTGCCAGCAGCTTAGATCCGGGACACATAGAGCAGTTCTTC
cdr3_aa: CASSLDPGHIEQFF
j_call: TRBJ2-1
d_call: -
v_call: TRBV11-2
clone_size: -

cdr3_nt: TGTGCCAGCAGCTTAGTTTACGGTAACTACGAGCAGTACTTC
cdr3_aa: CASSLVYGNYEQYF
j_call: TRBJ2-7
d_call: -
v_call: TRBV7-2
clone_size: -

cdr3_nt: TGCAGCGGGTCCACAGGGGACACTGAAGCTTTCTTT
cdr3_aa: CSGSTGDTEAFF
j_call: TRBJ1-1
d_call: TRBD1
v_call: TRBV29-1
clone_size: few